This T cell receptor beta chain came from a study of shared clonotypes between healthy human individuals. Overall study results and limits: When compared with the clonotypes that were shared by all four sorted-subset donors, the non-shared clonotypes turned out to have lower generation probabilities. Donors were few, which limited the genetic and exposure-history diversity represented. Clonotype sharing among donors was thought likely to change with sequencing depth.

CD8 cells regarded as naive lacked CD45RO, were positively chosen for CCR7, and omitted terminally differentiated effector memory CD45RA+ cells. To note about this clone: The antigen is unknown.

Clones were sequenced by immunoSEQ multiplex PCR, and TCRdb holds only the in-frame ones, with some missing. The table includes about 800,000 clones, about 96% detected once. This CDR3 is 15 amino acids long. Germline CDR1 is LGHNA and CDR2 is YSLEER. Trimming removed 1 base from V and 7 bases from J; junction bases left unmatched: 6. This rearrangement joins TRBV4-3 to TRBJ2-2; 7 bases line up with TRBD1. This receptor was identified in a man aged 30-40 years in good health. The sequencing input was naive CD8+ T cells sorted from blood. CDR3 protein: CASSQARTGLGELFF. In nucleotides, the CDR3 is TGCGCCAGCAGCCAAGCCAGGACAGGCCTCGGGGAGCTGTTTTTT.